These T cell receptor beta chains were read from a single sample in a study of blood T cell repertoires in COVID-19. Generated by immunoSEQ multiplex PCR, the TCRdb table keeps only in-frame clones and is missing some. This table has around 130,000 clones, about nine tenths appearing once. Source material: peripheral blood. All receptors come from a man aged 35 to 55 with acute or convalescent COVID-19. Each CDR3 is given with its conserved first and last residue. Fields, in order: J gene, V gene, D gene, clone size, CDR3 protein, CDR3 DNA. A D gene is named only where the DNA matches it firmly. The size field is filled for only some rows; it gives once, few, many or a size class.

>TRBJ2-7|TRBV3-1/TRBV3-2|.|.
CASSHRGMADEQYF
TGTGCCAGCAGCCACAGGGGCATGGCCGACGAGCAGTACTTC
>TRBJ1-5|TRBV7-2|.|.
CASSLAGDQPQHF
TGTGCCAGCAGCTTAGCCGGGGATCAGCCCCAGCATTTT
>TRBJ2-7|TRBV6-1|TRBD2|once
CASSEYPVGAGTYEQYF
TGTGCCAGCAGTGAATACCCGGTAGGAGCGGGAACCTACGAGCAGTACTTC
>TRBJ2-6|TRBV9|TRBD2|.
CASSVAGLAGTSAANVLTF
TGTGCCAGCAGCGTAGCCGGACTAGCGGGAACGTCTGCGGCCAACGTCCTGACTTTC
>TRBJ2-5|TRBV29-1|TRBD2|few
CGSRDYYQETQYF
TGCGGCTCAAGGGACTACTACCAAGAGACCCAGTACTTC
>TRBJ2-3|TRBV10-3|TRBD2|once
CAISAGGGAKSGTDTQYF
TGTGCCATCAGTGCTGGCGGGGGGGCCAAGTCTGGCACAGATACGCAGTATTTT
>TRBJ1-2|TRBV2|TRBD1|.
CASSEWTGRYGYTF
TGTGCCAGCAGTGAATGGACAGGGCGGTATGGCTACACCTTC
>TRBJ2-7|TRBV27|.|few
CASSFRDKNEQYF
TGTGCCAGCAGTTTTCGGGACAAAAACGAGCAGTACTTC
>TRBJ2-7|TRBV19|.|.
CASVGGSTYEQYF
TGTGCCAGTGTCGGCGGTAGCACCTACGAGCAGTACTTC
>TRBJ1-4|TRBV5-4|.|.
CASSSDTYNEKLFF
TGTGCCAGCAGCTCGGACACCTATAATGAAAAACTGTTTTTT
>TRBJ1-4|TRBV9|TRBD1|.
CASSVAGQDQYEKLFF
TGTGCCAGCAGCGTAGCTGGACAGGATCAGTATGAAAAACTGTTTTTT
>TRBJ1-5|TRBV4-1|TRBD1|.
CASSQTGGWQPQHF
TGCGCCAGCAGCCAAACAGGGGGCTGGCAGCCCCAGCATTTT
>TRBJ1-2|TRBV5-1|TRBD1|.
CASSSDRAHYGYTF
TGCGCCAGCAGCTCGGACAGGGCCCACTATGGCTACACCTTC
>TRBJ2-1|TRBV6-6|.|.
CASSLGQYNEQFF
TGTGCCAGCAGTTTAGGACAGTACAATGAGCAGTTCTTC
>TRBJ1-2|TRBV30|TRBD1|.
CAWSGGQPEDGYTF
TGTGCCTGGAGTGGGGGACAGCCGGAGGATGGCTACACCTTC
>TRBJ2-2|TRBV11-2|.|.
CASSLGRVGGELFF
TGTGCCAGCAGCTTAGGCAGGGTTGGAGGGGAGCTGTTTTTT
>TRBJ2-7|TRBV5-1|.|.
CASSEEGAYEQYF
TGCGCCAGCTCCGAAGAGGGGGCCTACGAGCAGTACTTC
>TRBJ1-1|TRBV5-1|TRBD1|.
CASYPSGGTEAFF
TGCGCCAGCTACCCGTCAGGGGGAACTGAAGCTTTCTTT
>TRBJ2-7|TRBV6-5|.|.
CATRGGNYEQYF
TGTGCCACCAGAGGGGGAAACTACGAGCAGTACTTC
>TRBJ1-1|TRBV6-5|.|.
CASSSGEPNTEAFF
TGTGCCAGCAGTTCGGGAGAGCCTAACACTGAAGCTTTCTTT
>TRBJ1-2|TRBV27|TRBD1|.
CASSTYRGTYGGYTF
TGTGCCAGCAGTACCTACAGGGGAACATATGGAGGCTACACCTTC
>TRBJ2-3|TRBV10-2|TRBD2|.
CASNGLAGVEDTQYF
TGCGCCAGCAACGGACTAGCGGGAGTCGAAGATACGCAGTATTTT
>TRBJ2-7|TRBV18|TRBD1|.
CASSPQSGTGGVQYF
TGTGCCAGCTCACCACAAAGTGGGACAGGGGGGGTGCAGTACTTC
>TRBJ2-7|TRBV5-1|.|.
CASSPGMDYEQYF
TGCGCCAGCAGTCCGGGGATGGATTACGAGCAGTACTTC
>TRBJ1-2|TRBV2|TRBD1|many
CASSGDRGDGYTF
TGTGCCAGCAGTGGGGACAGGGGCGATGGCTACACCTTC
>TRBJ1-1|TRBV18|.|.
CASSPSTGGMNTEAFF
TGTGCCAGCTCACCATCAACAGGTGGGATGAACACTGAAGCTTTCTTT
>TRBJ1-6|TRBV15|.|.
CATSRDRGGNSPLHF
TGTGCCACCAGCAGAGATCGAGGGGGTAATTCACCCCTCCACTTT
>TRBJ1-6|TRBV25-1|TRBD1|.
CASEDRGYSPLHF
TGTGCCAGTGAGGACAGGGGATACTCACCCCTCCACTTT
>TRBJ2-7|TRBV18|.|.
CASSRGDEQYF
TGTGCCAGCTCCCGCGGTGACGAGCAGTACTTC
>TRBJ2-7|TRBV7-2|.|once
CASSLDRRSYEQYF
TGTGCCAGCAGCTTAGACAGGAGATCCTACGAGCAGTACTTC
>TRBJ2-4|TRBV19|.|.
CASSMDRDINIQYF
TGTGCCAGTAGTATGGACCGGGACATCAACATTCAGTACTTC
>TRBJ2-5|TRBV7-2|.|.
CASSPQRQPQETQYF
TGTGCCAGCAGCCCCCAGCGACAGCCACAAGAGACCCAGTACTTC
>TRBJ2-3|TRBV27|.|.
CASSLLARHSDTQYF
TGTGCCAGCAGTTTATTGGCCCGACATTCCGATACGCAGTATTTT
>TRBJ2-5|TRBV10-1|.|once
CASSLSTGGEETQYF
TGCGCCAGCAGCCTTTCCACCGGGGGAGAGGAGACCCAGTACTTC
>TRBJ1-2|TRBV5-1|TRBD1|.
CASSLLIGTGITYGYTF
TGCGCCAGCAGCTTGCTTATCGGGACAGGGATCACCTATGGCTACACCTTC
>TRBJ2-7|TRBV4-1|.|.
CASSQDTSSYEQYF
TGCGCCAGCAGCCAAGACACTAGCTCCTACGAGCAGTACTTC
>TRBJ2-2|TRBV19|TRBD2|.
CASSLSGRTGELFF
TGTGCCAGTAGTCTTAGCGGGAGAACCGGGGAGCTGTTTTTT
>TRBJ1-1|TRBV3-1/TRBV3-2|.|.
CASIAGGQAFF
TGTGCCAGCATAGCGGGGGGGCAAGCTTTCTTT
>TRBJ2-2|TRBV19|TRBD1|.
CASSGTGAPGELFF
TGTGCCAGTAGTGGGACAGGGGCACCCGGGGAGCTGTTTTTT
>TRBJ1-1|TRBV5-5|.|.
CASSPGVNTEAFF
TGTGCCAGCAGCCCGGGGGTGAACACTGAAGCTTTCTTT
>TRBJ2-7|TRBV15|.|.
CATSRDSGQGKQYF
TGTGCCACCAGCAGAGATTCGGGACAAGGCAAGCAGTACTTC
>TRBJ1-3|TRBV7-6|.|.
CASSFGGGLSGNTIYF
TGTGCCAGCAGCTTCGGTGGAGGCCTCTCTGGAAACACCATATATTTT
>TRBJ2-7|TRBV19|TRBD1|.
CASSLSGTGTYEQYF
TGTGCCAGTAGTCTGTCCGGGACAGGAACCTACGAGCAGTACTTC
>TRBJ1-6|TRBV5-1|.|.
CASSLRLDNSPLHF
TGCGCCAGCAGCTTGAGACTAGATAATTCACCCCTCCACTTT
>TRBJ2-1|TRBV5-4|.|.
CASSAIYNEQFF
TGTGCCAGCAGCGCGATATACAATGAGCAGTTCTTC
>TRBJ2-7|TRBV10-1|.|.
CASTARFCEQYF
TGCGCCAGCACCGCCAGGTTCTGCGAGCAGTACTTC
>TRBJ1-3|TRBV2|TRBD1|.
CASRVGQDGNTIYF
TGTGCCAGCAGAGTCGGACAGGACGGAAACACCATATATTTT
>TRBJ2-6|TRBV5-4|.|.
CASSLDSSGANVLTF
TGTGCCAGCAGCTTGGACAGCTCTGGGGCCAACGTCCTGACTTTC
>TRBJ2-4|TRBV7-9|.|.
CASSLGLGGSNIQYF
TGTGCCAGCAGCTTAGGATTAGGGGGTAGTAACATTCAGTACTTC
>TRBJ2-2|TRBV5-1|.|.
CASSQEGGRTGELFF
TGCGCCAGCAGCCAGGAAGGGGGACGGACCGGGGAGCTGTTTTTT
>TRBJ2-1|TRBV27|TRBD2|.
CASSGLAGREQFF
TGTGCCAGCAGTGGACTAGCGGGTAGGGAGCAGTTCTTC
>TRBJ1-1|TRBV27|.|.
CASSLTPAQGWGNTEAFF
TGTGCCAGCAGTCTTACCCCGGCACAGGGTTGGGGGAACACTGAAGCTTTCTTT
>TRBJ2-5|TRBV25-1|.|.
CASSPVTPAGETQYF
TGTGCCAGCAGCCCGGTTACCCCGGCCGGGGAGACCCAGTACTTC
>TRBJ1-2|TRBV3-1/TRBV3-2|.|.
CASSLRSPQGTGYTF
TGTGCCAGCAGCCTCCGTTCTCCCCAGGGAACTGGCTACACCTTC
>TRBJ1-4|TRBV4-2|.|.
CASSPFAGEGEKLFF
TGTGCCAGCAGCCCATTCGCAGGGGAGGGGGAAAAACTGTTTTTT
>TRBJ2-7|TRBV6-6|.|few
CASSSAFSGEQYF
TGTGCCAGCAGTTCCGCGTTCAGCGGCGAGCAGTACTTC
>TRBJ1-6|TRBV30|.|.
CAWTAGHGVSGNSPLHF
TGTGCCTGGACCGCCGGACATGGGGTATCGGGTAATTCACCCCTCCACTTT
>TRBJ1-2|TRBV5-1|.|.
CASSLTQSNYGYTF
TGCGCCAGCAGCTTGACACAGTCTAACTATGGCTACACCTTC
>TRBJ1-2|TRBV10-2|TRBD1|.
CASGGQGLGGYTF
TGCGCCAGCGGTGGACAGGGGTTGGGAGGCTACACCTTC